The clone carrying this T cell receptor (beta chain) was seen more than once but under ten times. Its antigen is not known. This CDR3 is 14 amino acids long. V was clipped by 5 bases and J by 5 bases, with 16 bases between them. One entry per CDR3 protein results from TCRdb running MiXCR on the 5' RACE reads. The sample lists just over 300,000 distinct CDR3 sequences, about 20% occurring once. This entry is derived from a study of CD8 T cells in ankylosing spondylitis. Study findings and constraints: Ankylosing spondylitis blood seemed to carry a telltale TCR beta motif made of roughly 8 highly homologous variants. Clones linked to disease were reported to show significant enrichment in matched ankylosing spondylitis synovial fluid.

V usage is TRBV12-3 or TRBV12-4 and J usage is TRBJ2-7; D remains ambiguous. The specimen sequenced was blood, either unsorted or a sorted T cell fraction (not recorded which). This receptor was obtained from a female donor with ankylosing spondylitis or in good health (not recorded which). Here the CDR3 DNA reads TGTGCCAGCAGTCGCGCAGCAGTAATAGACGAGCAGTACTTC. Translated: CASSRAAVIDEQYF.